This TCR beta chain was found in a study of T cell repertoires in cytomegalovirus infection. Study background: Selection of CMV epitopes for the study included recently identified HLA-C-restricted and well-studied HLA-B-restricted ones. CMV infection together with matching HLA type was indicated by public TCR beta signatures.

The germline CDR1 and CDR2 sequences are MNHEY and SVGAGI. This CDR3 comprises 19 residues. Comments on this clonotype: Its antigen is undetermined. The junction differs from germline at one of its ends, possibly a read error.

Study conclusions and caveats: Clonotype analysis showed dominance of the ex vivo response by HLA-C-restricted CMV-specific TCR beta clonotypes. Adding up the frequency of public TCR beta families identified people who carried CMV plus the relevant HLA.

TCRdb processed the reads anew with MiXCR; each CDR3 protein has one entry. The data show hundreds of thousands of distinct CDR3 sequences, with roughly 30% seen just once and roughly 18% held by the top ten. This chain links TRBV6-5 with TRBJ1-2; 7 positions agree with TRBD1. The TCR comes from a human donor in good health (CMV status not recorded). Some clones in this sample may be carry-over from other donors' samples. The material sequenced was cultured PBMCs, taken from culture after CMV antigen stimulation. The chain's CDR3 is CASSNQGEPSHANRYGFTF. For the CDR3, the DNA is TGTGCCAGCAGTAACCAGGGGGAACCAAGCCATGCGAATCGCTATGGCTTCACCTTC.